This record looks at one T cell receptor beta chain sequence and its context. Antigen unknown. It was with 60 Vbeta and 13 Jbeta primers that the PCR ran. TCRdb's copy holds only in-frame clones and misses some; the assay was immunoSEQ multiplex PCR. The sample has about 70,000 clones, roughly 88% seen once; the top ten hold roughly 2%. These data originate in a study of cytomegalovirus exposure and HLA in healthy donors. Study background: Approximately 81% of around 400 genotyped donors fell in the Caucasian-associated ancestry cluster. Notes on the study in general: Researchers catalogued approximately 160 TCR beta chains as cytomegalovirus-associated. Per a prior analysis, the majority of TCR beta V segments were productive roughly 90% or roughly 30% of the time. Later on, an analysis tied 18,000 or so TCR beta sequences to HLA alleles at 0.05 false discovery rate.

The CDR3 totals 14 residues. In germline, CDR1 is LNHNV, CDR2 YYDKDF (reference sequence). V gave up 9 bases and J gave up 8 bases; unmatched junction bases: 10. The chain couples TRBV15 to TRBJ2-6, with 7 positions matching TRBD1. Sequenced sample: PBMCs. This receptor was identified in a woman in her twenties or thirties in good health and CMV-seronegative. The CDR3 is CATGTGAGTNVLTF. CDR3 sequence (DNA): TGTGCCACGGGAACAGGGGCCGGGACCAACGTCCTGACTTTC. Drawing the rest from reference TRBV15 and TRBJ2-6, the complete variable domain is DAMVIQNPRYQVTQFGKPVTLSCSQTLNHNVMYWYQQKSSQAPKLLFHYYDKDFNNEADTPDNFQSRRPNTSFCFLDIRSPGLGDTAMYLCATGTGAGTNVLTFGAGSRLTVL.